This is a list of T cell receptor beta chains from one sample in a study of blood T cell repertoires in COVID-19. TCRdb's table, derived via immunoSEQ multiplex PCR, lists solely in-frame clones and lacks some. Found here are 150,000 to 200,000 clones, approximately 83% of them singletons; the top ten hold about 2.6%. Sequenced sample: peripheral blood. Receptor source: a human donor with acute or convalescent COVID-19. The donor label of this sample is uncertain. Both conserved end residues are part of each CDR3. D genes are given only for firm matches. Only part of the rows carry a size: once, few, many, or a class if the clone is expanded.

TRBV4-1	-	-	TRBJ1-4	TGCGCCAGCAGCGATACCGACTCGGGGGGAGAAAAACTGTTTTTT	CASSDTDSGGEKLFF
TRBV18	TRBD1	-	TRBJ1-5	TGTGCCAGCTCACTCGGGACAGTGAGCAATCAGCCCCAGCATTTT	CASSLGTVSNQPQHF
TRBV19	TRBD2	-	TRBJ2-2	TGTGCCAGTAGTATCAGGACTAGCCCGAACACCGGGGAGCTGTTTTTT	CASSIRTSPNTGELFF
TRBV10-3	-	few	TRBJ2-2	TGTGCCATTAAACCCGGGACTAACACCGGGGAGCTGTTTTTT	CAIKPGTNTGELFF
TRBV15	TRBD1	-	TRBJ1-1	TGTGCCACCAGCAGGGCTCTCGGGACAGCTGAAGCTTTCTTT	CATSRALGTAEAFF
TRBV5-1	-	-	TRBJ2-3	TGCGCCAGCAGCTTGGACGGAGGCACAGATACGCAGTATTTT	CASSLDGGTDTQYF
TRBV19	-	-	TRBJ1-5	TGTGCCAGTACCCCCCAGGCGGGGCAAAGCAATCAGCCCCAGCATTTT	CASTPQAGQSNQPQHF
TRBV19	TRBD1	-	TRBJ1-2	TGTGCCAGTAGTACTCTAGGACAGGGCCCCCTGGGTGGCTACACCTTC	CASSTLGQGPLGGYTF
TRBV6-1	-	-	TRBJ1-2	TGTGCCAGCAGTGAACGGCAGGGGATCGGCTACACCTTC	CASSERQGIGYTF
TRBV3-1/TRBV3-2	-	few	TRBJ1-1	TGTGCCAGCAGCCAGGCCGGCGGGGGCATGACTGAAGCTTTCTTT	CASSQAGGGMTEAFF
TRBV5-1	-	once	TRBJ2-3	TGCGCCAGCAGCTTACTGACAGGCACAGATACGCAGTATTTT	CASSLLTGTDTQYF
TRBV7-7	TRBD2	-	TRBJ2-1	TGTGCTAGCAGCCGAGCGGGGGGGCCCTACAATGAGCAGTTCTTC	CASSRAGGPYNEQFF
TRBV5-5	-	-	TRBJ2-7	TGTGCCAGCAGCTTCTATCGTGGGCTGGACGAGCAGTACTTC	CASSFYRGLDEQYF
TRBV5-1	TRBD1	-	TRBJ2-7	TGCGCCAGCAGCGTGGGACAGGGGGGATCCTACGAGCAGTACTTC	CASSVGQGGSYEQYF
TRBV5-4	TRBD1	-	TRBJ1-2	TGTGCCAGCAGCCCCACAGGGGTGAATGGCTACACCTTC	CASSPTGVNGYTF
TRBV30	-	-	TRBJ1-1	TGTGCCTCCTCCAGCGGAGTTAGTGAAGCTTTCTTT	CASSSGVSEAFF
TRBV7-8	-	-	TRBJ1-1	TGTGCCAGCAGCTTTTCCAGCACTGAAGCTTTCTTT	CASSFSSTEAFF
TRBV11-2	TRBD2	-	TRBJ2-3	TGTGCCAGCAGCTTAGCTGGGGGACTAGCGCTCACAGATACGCAGTATTTT	CASSLAGGLALTDTQYF
TRBV30	TRBD1	-	TRBJ2-7	TGTGCCTGGGGTCCAGGGGGCGACGAGCAGTACTTC	CAWGPGGDEQYF
TRBV11-2	TRBD1	-	TRBJ1-5	TGTGCCAGCAGTCCGACAGGGGACAATCAGCCCCAGCATTTT	CASSPTGDNQPQHF
TRBV14	TRBD1	once	TRBJ2-7	TGTGCCAGCAGCCAAGAGAGCCGGACAGGGAACTCCTACGAGCAGTACTTC	CASSQESRTGNSYEQYF
TRBV7-2	TRBD1	-	TRBJ1-5	TGTGCCAGCAGTAAGGGATACGGACAGGGTCAGCCCCAGCATTTT	CASSKGYGQGQPQHF
TRBV7-2	TRBD2	-	TRBJ2-1	TGTGCCAGCAGCTCCGCCGGGACTAGCGGGAGGGCCAATGAGCAGTTCTTC	CASSSAGTSGRANEQFF
TRBV7-9	-	once	TRBJ1-1	TGTGCCAGCAGCTTAGAGGAGGTAGCCACTGAAGCTTTCTTT	CASSLEEVATEAFF
TRBV6-5	-	few	TRBJ1-6	TGTGCCAGCAGTTACGATGGGCCCTATAATTCACCCCTCCACTTT	CASSYDGPYNSPLHF
TRBV2	-	-	TRBJ2-7	TGTGCCAGCAGTGCCGCTAGGGGTTACGAGCAGTACTTC	CASSAARGYEQYF
TRBV5-6	-	-	TRBJ2-7	TGTGCCAGCAGCTTGGGCAGGGCCCACGAGCAGTACTTC	CASSLGRAHEQYF
TRBV12-3/TRBV12-4	-	-	TRBJ1-4	TGTGCCAGCAGTTTCGTGGGAGGGGAAAAACTGTTTTTT	CASSFVGGEKLFF